The T cell receptor beta chain described here comes from a study of blood T cell repertoires in COVID-19 (dated by TCRdb to between 2020 and 2021). For context, the study as a whole: Samples covering the acute and convalescent phases of COVID-19 were provided by collaborators in the United States, Italy and Spain. The material from the prospective study consisted of cDNA or gDNA derived from T cells, B-cell-depleted T cells, or PBMCs. Deeply sampled blood TCRbeta repertoires from subjects exposed to, actively infected with, or recovered from COVID-19 were included in the dataset. The repertoires were released in a freely available public database meant as a resource for research on the immune response to SARS-CoV-2. The samples were drawn from the first 160 participants of the ongoing ImmuneRACE study and from 950 to 1,500 subjects provided by 6 global collaborators. Sample metadata almost always included a de-identified subject ID, COVID-19 status, age in years and sex. Where available, HLA class I and class II types were taken from metadata supplied by the sample provider and were not determined by assay-based typing. The full study reports these points: The amount of clinical and demographic metadata varied by source and participant and was provided uncurated.

Collaborating institutions collected whole blood in K2EDTA tubes following their own protocols. Collaborator samples were shipped for TCRbeta analysis as frozen whole blood, isolated PBMCs, or DNA extracted from either sample type. TCRbeta CDR3 regions were amplified from genomic DNA using the immunoSEQ Assay, a bias-controlled multiplex PCR. As for the authors' bioinformatics: Nucleated cell counts per sample were estimated from amplification of reference gene primers within the assay. Sequence reads were collapsed and filtered to measure the absolute abundance of every unique TCRbeta CDR3 rearrangement. For each sample, productive Simpson clonality was calculated by taking the square root of Simpson's diversity index across productive rearrangements. TCRdb obtained this table from immuneACCESS and retained in-frame rearrangements with V and J assigned. These tables miss some clones; where compared with another copy, unresolved V genes account for less than half of the shortfall, and the remainder is unexplained. V, J and clone size are those of that table, while D and trimming were read from the DNA. This sample has 80,000 to 95,000 clones in its table, and over 80% of those were observed once. The ten largest clones capture 1.8% of the sample.

On this clone: Its antigen is unknown. Per-base qualities were not stored, and no clone one base away is much larger.

The receptor's source is a human donor with active COVID-19. The donor label of this sample is uncertain. The source material was peripheral blood.

The CDR3 in this case is CASSPSGVPRTDTQYF. The bases are TGTGCCAGTAGTCCCAGCGGGGTTCCACGCACAGATACGCAGTATTTT. This sequence uses TRBV19 and TRBJ2-3; the central 7 bases match TRBD2. From the germline V gene (reference sequence), CDR1 is LNHDA and CDR2 is SQIVND. CDR3 length: 16 amino acids, cysteine to phenylalanine. Here the CDR3 DNA is all that survives: 48 bases in frame from base 1. Relative to germline, V is missing 5 bases and J is missing 1 base, with 9 bases of the junction outside any gene match.